Listed below are T cell receptor beta chains from one sample, sequenced in a study of blood T cell repertoires in COVID-19. Here immunoSEQ multiplex PCR was the method, and the copy in TCRdb shows in-frame clones only, minus some. The repertoire consists of approximately 170,000 clones, with about 85% occurring once and the leading ten covering approximately 8%. The sequenced material came from peripheral blood. The receptors were sampled from a woman aged 80 or older with COVID-19, enrolled during active disease. CDR3s include the opening cysteine and the closing phenylalanine or tryptophan. Fields, in order: D gene, V gene, clone size, J gene, CDR3 DNA, CDR3 protein. A D gene is named only where the DNA matches it firmly. Clone size is stated in some rows and not others, as once, few, many or a class when expanded.

D gene: -
V gene: TRBV7-8
clone size: -
J gene: TRBJ1-2
CDR3 DNA: TGTGCCAGCAGCCCCAGGGACGGGAGATATGGCTACACCTTC
CDR3 protein: CASSPRDGRYGYTF

D gene: -
V gene: TRBV6-5
clone size: -
J gene: TRBJ1-2
CDR3 DNA: TGTGCCAGCAGTTACACCAACCGGTATGGCTACACCTTC
CDR3 protein: CASSYTNRYGYTF

D gene: -
V gene: TRBV25-1
clone size: -
J gene: TRBJ1-6
CDR3 DNA: TGTGCCAGCAGTGATCATCTCTCGACAGGAACGACACCCCTCCACTTT
CDR3 protein: CASSDHLSTGTTPLHF

D gene: TRBD1
V gene: TRBV7-8
clone size: -
J gene: TRBJ2-1
CDR3 DNA: TGTGCCAGCAGATCCACGAAGGGGGCCCTTTACAATGAGCAGTTCTTC
CDR3 protein: CASRSTKGALYNEQFF

D gene: -
V gene: TRBV5-6
clone size: -
J gene: TRBJ1-2
CDR3 DNA: TGTGCCAGCAGCTTGCCCTTAGCGACGTATGGCTACACCTTC
CDR3 protein: CASSLPLATYGYTF

D gene: TRBD1
V gene: TRBV15
clone size: -
J gene: TRBJ2-2
CDR3 DNA: TGTGCCGCCCGGACAGGAACGAACACCGGGGAGCTGTTTTTT
CDR3 protein: CAARTGTNTGELFF

D gene: TRBD1
V gene: TRBV18
clone size: -
J gene: TRBJ1-5
CDR3 DNA: TGTGCCAGCTCCCAGGGACAGGGAGGGAGCAATCAGCCCCAGCATTTT
CDR3 protein: CASSQGQGGSNQPQHF

D gene: -
V gene: TRBV28
clone size: -
J gene: TRBJ2-3
CDR3 DNA: TGTGCCAGCAGCCCAGCGTTCGGCTCCTTAAAAGCAGATACGCAGTATTTT
CDR3 protein: CASSPAFGSLKADTQYF

D gene: TRBD1
V gene: TRBV19
clone size: -
J gene: TRBJ1-6
CDR3 DNA: TGTGCCAGTAGTATCCGGGACAGCAATTCACCCCTCCACTTT
CDR3 protein: CASSIRDSNSPLHF

D gene: -
V gene: TRBV11-2
clone size: few
J gene: TRBJ2-7
CDR3 DNA: TGTGCCAGCAGCTTAAGGGAGTATTCCTACGAGCAGTACTTC
CDR3 protein: CASSLREYSYEQYF

D gene: -
V gene: TRBV25-1
clone size: few
J gene: TRBJ1-4
CDR3 DNA: TGTGCCAGCAGCGCCCCGGGAGGGGAAAAACTGTTTTTT
CDR3 protein: CASSAPGGEKLFF

D gene: -
V gene: TRBV13
clone size: -
J gene: TRBJ2-3
CDR3 DNA: TGTGCCAGCAGCTTACTCGATACGCAGTATTTT
CDR3 protein: CASSLLDTQYF

D gene: TRBD2
V gene: TRBV25-1
clone size: -
J gene: TRBJ2-1
CDR3 DNA: TGTGCCAGCAGTGCTATGCCCGGGACTAGCGGGAGTAAGTCAGAGTTCTTC
CDR3 protein: CASSAMPGTSGSKSEFF

D gene: -
V gene: TRBV7-3
clone size: -
J gene: TRBJ2-1
CDR3 DNA: TGTGCCAGCAGCCCCGGGGGCAATGAGCAGTTCTTC
CDR3 protein: CASSPGGNEQFF

D gene: -
V gene: TRBV7-3
clone size: once
J gene: TRBJ2-2
CDR3 DNA: TGTGCCAGCAGCGCCCGGGGGAGCACCGGGGAGCTGTTTTTT
CDR3 protein: CASSARGSTGELFF

D gene: -
V gene: TRBV19
clone size: -
J gene: TRBJ2-2
CDR3 DNA: TGTGCCAGCACGGAGGGAAACACCGGGGAGCTGTTTTTT
CDR3 protein: CASTEGNTGELFF

D gene: TRBD2
V gene: TRBV19
clone size: -
J gene: TRBJ2-7
CDR3 DNA: TGTGCCAGGCCAATTAGCGGGAGGGGAACTTCGCTGTACTTC
CDR3 protein: CARPISGRGTSLYF

D gene: TRBD1
V gene: TRBV5-6
clone size: -
J gene: TRBJ2-7
CDR3 DNA: TGTGCCAGCAGCTGGCAGGACAGGGTCCACGAGCAGTACTTC
CDR3 protein: CASSWQDRVHEQYF

D gene: TRBD1
V gene: TRBV28
clone size: -
J gene: TRBJ1-2
CDR3 DNA: TGTGCCAGCAGCCGCCCCGGACAGGCGAAGGCTAACTATGGCTACACCTTC
CDR3 protein: CASSRPGQAKANYGYTF

D gene: TRBD1
V gene: TRBV4-2
clone size: once
J gene: TRBJ1-2
CDR3 DNA: TGTGCCAGCAGCCAAGCGGGACAGCCCCATCAGGGCTACACCTTC
CDR3 protein: CASSQAGQPHQGYTF

D gene: TRBD1
V gene: TRBV6-5
clone size: few
J gene: TRBJ1-1
CDR3 DNA: TGTGCCAGCAGTTCGGGACAGAGTGGATCTGAAGCTTTCTTT
CDR3 protein: CASSSGQSGSEAFF

D gene: -
V gene: TRBV7-6
clone size: -
J gene: TRBJ2-3
CDR3 DNA: TGTGCCAGCAGCTTCTCGGGGGGCCCGTCGCCAGATACGCAGTATTTT
CDR3 protein: CASSFSGGPSPDTQYF

D gene: -
V gene: TRBV28
clone size: -
J gene: TRBJ1-2
CDR3 DNA: TGTGCCAGCAGTTCCCCAACCCGGGCAGGGACATATGGCTACACCTTC
CDR3 protein: CASSSPTRAGTYGYTF

D gene: -
V gene: TRBV10-2
clone size: -
J gene: TRBJ1-5
CDR3 DNA: TGCGCCAGCAGTGACGGGGATAATCTTAGCAATCAGCCCCAGCATTTT
CDR3 protein: CASSDGDNLSNQPQHF

D gene: TRBD2
V gene: TRBV5-1
clone size: -
J gene: TRBJ2-3
CDR3 DNA: TGCGCCAGCATCGCCCTCCCCGGGGGGGGTAGCACAGATACGCAGTATTTT
CDR3 protein: CASIALPGGGSTDTQYF

D gene: -
V gene: TRBV5-8
clone size: -
J gene: TRBJ1-6
CDR3 DNA: TGTGCCAGCAGCGCAATAGCTAGGGGTGATTCACCCCTCCACTTT
CDR3 protein: CASSAIARGDSPLHF

D gene: TRBD1
V gene: TRBV5-1
clone size: -
J gene: TRBJ1-6
CDR3 DNA: TGCGCCAGCAGCCCGGGACAGTTATTATTGGGGGCCCTCCACTTT
CDR3 protein: CASSPGQLLLGALHF

D gene: TRBD1
V gene: TRBV2
clone size: once
J gene: TRBJ2-1
CDR3 DNA: TGTGCCAGCAGTGGGGGACAGGGGTACTACAATGAGCAGTTCTTC
CDR3 protein: CASSGGQGYYNEQFF

D gene: TRBD1
V gene: TRBV9
clone size: -
J gene: TRBJ2-7
CDR3 DNA: TGTGCCAGCAGTGAAACAGGGGGATATCCCTACGAGCAGTACTTC
CDR3 protein: CASSETGGYPYEQYF

D gene: -
V gene: TRBV5-1
clone size: -
J gene: TRBJ2-3
CDR3 DNA: TGCGCCAGCAGCCCCGGGTTGGGGAGCGGGCACTCCACAGATACGCAGTATTTT
CDR3 protein: CASSPGLGSGHSTDTQYF

D gene: -
V gene: TRBV10-1
clone size: -
J gene: TRBJ2-7
CDR3 DNA: TGCGCCAGCAGTGTAGGTAGCGGCCCCTACGAGCAGTACTTC
CDR3 protein: CASSVGSGPYEQYF